Below are 8 T cell receptor beta chains sequenced from a single sample in a study of T cells in Graves' hyperthyroidism and ophthalmopathy. There were TCR beta CDR3 regions amplified from RNA transcripts. RT-PCR in the first round (using the HTBI primer set) targeted the TCR CDR3. TCRdb redid the calling of the multiplex PCR reads with MiXCR, one entry per CDR3 protein. The table has more than 500,000 distinct CDR3 sequences, about 16% seen once. Material: blood. These receptors all come from a woman in her twenties or thirties with Graves' ophthalmopathy.

V and J are TRBV2 and TRBJ2-7; a possible D gene is TRBD1 (5 bases). Germline lookup yields CDR1 SNHLY and CDR2 FYNNEI. The CDR3 has 14 residues. V lost 2 bases to trimming and J lost 7 bases, with 15 bases between them. CDR3 amino acids: CASSEWAGRSEQYF. The CDR3 DNA reads as TGTGCCAGCAGTGAATGGGCAGGGCGGTCTGAGCAGTACTTC.

This clonotype was seen at least ten times. The chain uses TRBV20-1 and TRBJ2-7; D unclear. The germline V gene encodes CDR1 DFQATT and CDR2 SNEGSKA (reference sequence). Trimming left V 3 bases short and J 4 bases short, with 10 bases between. This CDR3 comprises 12 residues. The CDR3 DNA sequence: TGCAGTGCTAGCGTCAGTGGGTACGAGCAGTACTTC. It is translated as CSASVSGYEQYF.

A remark on this clonotype: This may stem from a read error, because a much larger clone lies one nucleotide away. CDR3 protein: CASSPRDISYERYF. The CDR3 region has the DNA TGTGCCAGCAGCCCTCGGGACATCTCCTACGAGCGGTACTTC. V usage is TRBV3-1 and J usage is TRBJ2-7, with TRBD1 as a possible D gene (6 bases). Germline V CDR1 and CDR2: LGHDT, YNNKEL (reference sequence). This CDR3 comprises 14 residues.

This clonotype was picked up a small number of times. The genes are TRBV11-2 and TRBJ2-2; 7 nucleotides align to TRBD2. V lost 5 bases to trimming and J lost 3 bases; unmatched junction nucleotides: 9. This CDR3 contains 16 residues. Germline CDR1 reads SGHAT; CDR2 reads FQNNGV. In DNA, the CDR3 is TGTGCCAGCAGCCTCCGGGAGGCCCCGGACACCGGGGAGCTGTTTTTT. This codes for CASSLREAPDTGELFF.

In its sample, this clonotype was seen a few times. The V and J genes are TRBV6-1 and TRBJ1-2; possible D gene TRBD1, 5 bases. The germline V gene encodes CDR1 MNHNS and CDR2 SASEGT. CDR3 size: 14 residues. The V end lost 1 base, the J end lost 4 bases, and 10 bases lay between the germline ends. The CDR3 loop is CASSEEPGLYGYTF. Written as DNA, the CDR3 is TGTGCCAGCAGTGAAGAGCCGGGACTCTATGGCTACACCTTC.

This clonotype was seen many times. This sequence joins TRBV11-2 and TRBJ2-7, with a tentative D call TRBD1 (5 bases). Germline CDR1 reads SGHAT; CDR2 reads FQNNGV. The CDR3 has 20 amino acids. The germline V and J ends were trimmed by 1 base and 1 base, with 26 bases remaining between them. The CDR3 protein is CASSLVLGQGLGGNSYEQYF. The CDR3 bases are TGTGCCAGCAGCTTAGTCCTGGGGCAGGGTTTAGGCGGAAATTCCTACGAGCAGTACTTC.

The sample holds many counts of this clonotype. The V gene is TRBV5-1, the J gene TRBJ2-7; 13 positions match TRBD2. J was trimmed by 3 bases and V by 2 bases; bases with no gene match: 5. Germline CDR1 SGHRS, CDR2 YFSETQ. This CDR3 is built from 16 residues. This CDR3 is CASSFVGLAGDYEQYF. CDR3 bases: TGCGCCAGCAGCTTCGTTGGACTAGCGGGAGACTACGAGCAGTACTTC.

This clonotype came up once. CDR3 region: CSAAGGAYNEQFF. Here the CDR3 DNA reads TGCAGCGCTGCAGGGGGCGCTTACAATGAGCAGTTCTTC. This sequence joins TRBV29-1 and TRBJ2-1; TRBD1 matches 8 bases. The V segment lost 7 bases and the J segment 4 bases; nucleotides outside the gene matches: 6. This CDR3 region has 13 residues. The germline V gene has CDR1 SQVTM and CDR2 ANQGSEA.